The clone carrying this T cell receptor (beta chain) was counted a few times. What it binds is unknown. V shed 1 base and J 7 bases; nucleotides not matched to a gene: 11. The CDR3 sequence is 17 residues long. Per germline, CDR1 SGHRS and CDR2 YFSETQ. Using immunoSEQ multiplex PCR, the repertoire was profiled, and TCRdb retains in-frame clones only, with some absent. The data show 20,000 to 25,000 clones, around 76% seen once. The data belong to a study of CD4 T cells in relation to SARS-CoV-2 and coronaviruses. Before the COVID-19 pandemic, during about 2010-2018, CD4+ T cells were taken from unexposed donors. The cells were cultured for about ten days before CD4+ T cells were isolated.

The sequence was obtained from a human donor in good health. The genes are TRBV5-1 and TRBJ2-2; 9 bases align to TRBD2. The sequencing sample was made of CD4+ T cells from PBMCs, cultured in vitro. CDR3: CASSLHSTSGTIGELFF. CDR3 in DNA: TGCGCCAGCAGCTTGCACTCGACTAGCGGAACGATCGGGGAGCTGTTTTTT.